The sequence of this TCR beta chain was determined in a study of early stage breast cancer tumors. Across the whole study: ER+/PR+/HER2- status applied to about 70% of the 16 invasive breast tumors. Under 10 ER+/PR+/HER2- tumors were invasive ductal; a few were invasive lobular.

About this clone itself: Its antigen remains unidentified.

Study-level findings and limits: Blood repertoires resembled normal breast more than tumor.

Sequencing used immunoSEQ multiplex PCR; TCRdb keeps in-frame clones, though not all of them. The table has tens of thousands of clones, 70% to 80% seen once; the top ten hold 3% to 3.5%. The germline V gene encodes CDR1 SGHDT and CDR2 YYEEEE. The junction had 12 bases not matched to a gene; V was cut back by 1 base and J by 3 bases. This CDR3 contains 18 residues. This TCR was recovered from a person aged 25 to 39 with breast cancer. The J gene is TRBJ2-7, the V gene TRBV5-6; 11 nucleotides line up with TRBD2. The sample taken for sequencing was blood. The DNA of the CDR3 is TGTGCCAGCAGCTTGCCGGCAGCCCCCGGGACTAGCGGCTACGAGCAGTACTTC. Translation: CASSLPAAPGTSGYEQYF.